A selection of T cell receptor beta chains follows, all from one sample in a study of blood T cells in healthy people across ages. TCRdb recomputed calls from the 5' RACE reads with MiXCR, one row per CDR3 protein. The sample records about 1.4 million distinct CDR3 sequences, around 59% being singletons. Sequencing used blood. All receptors derive from a man younger than 35 in good health. CDR3s include the opening cysteine and the closing phenylalanine or tryptophan. D genes are given only for firm matches. Clone size appears in some rows only: once, few, many, or a class for an expanded clone.

>.|TRBD1|TRBJ2-7|TRBV20-1
TGCAGTGCTCCTGACAGGGGGCAATACGAGCAGTACTTC
CSAPDRGQYEQYF
>.|.|TRBJ1-2|TRBV7-2
TGTGCCAGCAGCTTAGTCTCCAAGCTCTATGGCTACACCTTC
CASSLVSKLYGYTF
>.|.|TRBJ2-1|TRBV7-9
TGTGCCAGCAGACCAGAGAGTAATGAGCAGTTCTTC
CASRPESNEQFF
>.|.|TRBJ2-1|TRBV20-1
TGCAGTGTCCCGATACCCAATAGTAGGGCTGAGAAGTTCTTC
CSVPIPNSRAEKFF
>.|TRBD2|TRBJ2-5|TRBV12-3/TRBV12-4
TGTGCCAGCAGGGAAAGGACTAGCGGGAGGGAAGAGACCCAGTACTTC
CASRERTSGREETQYF
>.|.|TRBJ1-1|TRBV29-1
TGCAGCGTGGACCAGGGTAACACTGAAGCTTTCTTT
CSVDQGNTEAFF
>.|.|TRBJ1-5|TRBV20-1
TGCAGTGCTAGACCTCAGGGGTGGTACCGGCAGCCCCAGCATTTT
CSARPQGWYRQPQHF
>.|.|TRBJ2-7|TRBV20-1
TGCAGTGCGCTCCAGGACTCCTACGAGCAGTACTTC
CSALQDSYEQYF
>.|TRBD2|TRBJ2-3|TRBV7-2
TGTGCCAGCAGCTTGATGACTAGCGGGGGCGTCACAGATACGCAGTATTTT
CASSLMTSGGVTDTQYF
>many|.|TRBJ2-7|TRBV12-3/TRBV12-4
TGTGCCAGCAGCTCCGACAGGAGCTCCTACGAGCAGTACTTC
CASSSDRSSYEQYF
>.|.|TRBJ2-7|TRBV29-1
TGCAGCGTCCGGGGGGCTGAGATCTACGAGCAGTACTTC
CSVRGAEIYEQYF
>few|.|TRBJ1-4|TRBV4-3
TGCGCCAGCAGCCAAGATCTGGACAAGGGGAGGGCGAATGAAAAACTGTTTTTT
CASSQDLDKGRANEKLFF
>few|.|TRBJ2-3|TRBV6-5
TGTGCCAGCAGTTACGGCGACCAAGATACGCAGTATTTT
CASSYGDQDTQYF
>many|.|TRBJ2-2|TRBV7-9
TGTGCCAGCAGCTCTCCCCAAAAGAACACCGGGGAGCTGTTTTTT
CASSSPQKNTGELFF
>few|.|TRBJ2-1|TRBV5-8
TGTGCCAGCAGCCTCGGGCGGGACACCCTCTACAATGAGCAGTTCTTC
CASSLGRDTLYNEQFF
>few|.|TRBJ2-7|TRBV7-9
TGTGCCAGCAGCAGCTCCGGTACTAACACCTACGAGCAGTACTTC
CASSSSGTNTYEQYF
>.|TRBD2|TRBJ2-1|TRBV7-9
TGTGCCAGCAGCTCTCAGAGGGGAGGACTAGGTGGCGAGCAGTTCTTC
CASSSQRGGLGGEQFF
>.|.|TRBJ2-4|TRBV4-2
TGTGCCAGCAGCCAAGGAATAGGCGGCATTCAGTACTTC
CASSQGIGGIQYF